The clone carrying this T cell receptor beta chain was recorded a few times. Both TCR beta VDJ combination and CDR3 sequence profiling were carried out. Genomic DNA was the template for this profiling. MiXCR, run by TCRdb on the reads, gives a single entry per CDR3 protein. The data contain 260,000 or so distinct CDR3 sequences, 45% to 50% of them singletons. These data come from a study of CD8+CD57+ T cells in acquired aplastic anemia. Study in general: Sorted CD4+ and CD8+ cells gave an average of around 3.1 ug of DNA.

Selection for sequencing was limited to patients who had shown CD8+CD57+ cell expansion by flow cytometry. Blood samples were obtained from patients who had received no prior therapy. Trimming took off 0 bases at V and 4 bases at J, with 12 bases between the two ends. Per germline, CDR1 MNHEY and CDR2 SMNVEV (reference sequence). This CDR3 spans 15 amino acids. Sequencing input: sorted CD4+, CD8+, or CD8+CD57+ T cells (not recorded which) from PBMCs. The rearrangement uses TRBV27 and TRBJ2-5; D may be TRBD1 or TRBD2 (5 bases each). The TCR sequence derives from a human donor with aplastic anemia. CDR3 in DNA: TGTGCCAGCAGTTTATCCGGGACCCTCACAGAGACCCAGTACTTC. Residues: CASSLSGTLTETQYF.